Below are 32 T cell receptor beta chains sequenced from a single sample in a study of OX40 agonist ivuxolimab in advanced cancers. Some clones are missing from TCRdb's copy, which holds only in-frame ones; the method was immunoSEQ multiplex PCR. The sample lists about 48,000 clones, around 90% seen once, with more than 45% in the top ten. The sample here was CD4+ or CD8+ T cells sorted from blood, taken in a trial of the OX40 agonist ivuxolimab. The receptor source for this set is an adult with an advanced solid tumor such as melanoma, head and neck, liver or kidney cancer.

The chain links TRBV4-3 to TRBJ2-7; D might be TRBD1 (6 bases). Per the germline V gene, CDR1 is LGHNA and CDR2 is YSLEER. The CDR3 contains 15 residues. V gave up 0 bases and J gave up 3 bases, with 12 bases separating them. The CDR3 coding sequence is TGCGCCAGCAGCCAAGACAGGGGACACGGCTACGAGCAGTACTTC. Protein: CASSQDRGHGYEQYF.

This chain uses TRBV4-3 with TRBJ2-5, with 10 positions matching TRBD1. The ends lost 5 bases at V and 4 bases at J; junction bases unmatched: 13. The CDR3 length is 17 residues. Germline CDR1 LGHNA, CDR2 YSLEER. CDR3 residues: CASSNQVGQGRGETQYF. The CDR3 DNA sequence: TGCGCCAGCAGCAACCAGGTGGGACAGGGGCGGGGAGAGACCCAGTACTTC.

In this sample, this clone turned up a few times. This sequence joins TRBV2 and TRBJ1-2; D unclear. This CDR3 spans 13 amino acids. CDR1 is SNHLY and CDR2 is FYNNEI in the germline V gene. Trimming took off 6 bases at V and 4 bases at J, with 12 bases between the two ends. The CDR3 DNA sequence: TGTGCCAGCAGCCCAAATCTGTCCTATGGCTACACCTTC. Its protein is CASSPNLSYGYTF.

The chain employs TRBV5-1 and TRBJ2-7; either TRBD1 or TRBD2 may fit D (5 bases each). Trimming shortened V by 4 bases and J by 7 bases, and 15 bases separated the two germline ends. From germline, CDR1 is SGHRS and CDR2 YFSETQ. The CDR3 consists of 13 residues. The chain's CDR3 is CASSARGPEEQYF. The CDR3 nucleotides are TGCGCCAGCAGCGCCCGGGGCCCGGAGGAGCAGTACTTC. Full variable domain (outside the CDR3, taken from reference TRBV5-1 and TRBJ2-7): KAGVTQTPRYLIKTRGQQVTLSCSPISGHRSVSWYQQTPGQGLQFLFEYFSETQRNKGNFPGRFSGRQFSNSRSEMNVSTLELGDSALYLCASSARGPEEQYFGPGTRLTVT.

V gene TRBV4-3 combines with J gene TRBJ1-3, with D uncertain. The CDR3 sequence is 16 residues long. Trimming removed 0 bases from V and 4 bases from J, with 13 bases in between. Germline-derived CDR1 and CDR2 are LGHNA and YSLEER. CDR3 in amino acids: CASSQDFRALGNTIYF. CDR3 DNA sequence: TGCGCCAGCAGCCAAGATTTCCGGGCCTTGGGAAACACCATATATTTT.

The DNA of the CDR3 is TGTGCCATGGCGGGACAGGGCCCAAGCACAGATACGCAGTATTTT. Its translation is CAMAGQGPSTDTQYF. The chain is built from TRBV10-3 and TRBJ2-3, with 9 bases identical to TRBD1. The V gene end was trimmed by 9 bases and the J gene end by 0 bases; junction bases not matched to a gene: 7. Germline values: CDR1 ENHRY, CDR2 SYGVKD. The CDR3 loop spans 15 amino acids.

The rearrangement uses TRBV5-1 and TRBJ2-7; D remains ambiguous. Germline V gene data show CDR1 as SGHRS and CDR2 as YFSETQ. The CDR3 contains 13 residues. Trimming removed 2 bases at V and 3 bases at J, with 9 bases between. The CDR3 DNA sequence: TGCGCCAGCAGCTTCGACCCCAACTACGAGCAGTACTTC. Its protein product is CASSFDPNYEQYF.

The V call is TRBV11-2, the J call TRBJ2-7; the D is unclear. Germline assignment: CDR1 SGHAT and CDR2 FQNNGV. The CDR3 totals 14 residues. Trimming took 1 base from V and 2 from J, leaving 9 bases between them. CDR3 coding DNA: TGTGCCAGCAGCTTAGTAGCCCTAACCTACGAGCAGTACTTC. It is translated as CASSLVALTYEQYF.

V gene TRBV7-9 combines with J gene TRBJ1-1; D is uncertain. V was cut by 8 bases and J by 5 bases, with 12 bases left in between. The length of the CDR3 is 12 residues. CDR1 is SEHNR, CDR2 FQNEAQ, per germline (reference sequence). As DNA, the CDR3 is TGTGCCAGCGAGGGAGGGTCGACTGAAGCTTTCTTT. Translation: CASEGGSTEAFF.

Only one count was recorded for this clone. The J gene is TRBJ2-3, the V gene TRBV27; TRBD1 agrees at 10 bases. The CDR3 contains 14 residues. In germline, CDR1 is MNHEY, CDR2 SMNVEV (reference sequence). V lost 5 bases, J lost 2 bases, and 1 base stayed unmatched. The CDR3, as DNA: TGTGCCAGCAGTGGACAGGGGGTCACAGATACGCAGTATTTT. Translation gives CASSGQGVTDTQYF.

The chain is built from TRBV6-6 and TRBJ1-1, with D perhaps TRBD1 (6 bases). Between the trimmed V and J ends, which lost 7 bases and 2 bases, there was a span of 11 bases. The CDR3 covers 13 residues. CDR1 and CDR2 (germline): MNHNY, SVGAGI (reference sequence). The CDR3 protein is CASTEQGNTEAFF. The CDR3 DNA reads as TGTGCCAGCACCGAACAGGGAAACACTGAAGCTTTCTTT.

The chain combines TRBV30 with TRBJ1-6; TRBD1 might be the D (5 bases). CDR3 length: 15 amino acids. Trimming pared 3 bases from V and 3 bases from J, leaving 12 bases between. Per the germline V gene, CDR1 is GTSNPN and CDR2 is SVGIG (reference sequence). CDR3 sequence reads: CAWSDSGFYNSPLHF. CDR3 sequence (DNA): TGTGCCTGGAGCGACAGCGGCTTCTATAATTCACCCCTCCACTTT.

V usage is TRBV27 and J usage is TRBJ2-3; tentatively, D is TRBD1 or TRBD2 (5 bases each). Germline V gene lookup returns CDR1 MNHEY and CDR2 SMNVEV (reference sequence). This CDR3 is built from 19 residues. Trimming stripped 0 bases from V and 4 bases from J, with 23 bases between. CDR3 amino acids: CASSLSRVGVAAGPDTQYF. The CDR3 DNA reads TGTGCCAGCAGTTTATCCCGCGTGGGGGTAGCCGCGGGTCCAGATACGCAGTATTTT.

The J gene is TRBJ2-7, the V gene TRBV9; 9 bases map to TRBD1. The CDR3 loop spans 15 amino acids. V was clipped by 3 bases and J by 2 bases; unmatched bases: 6. The V gene's germline CDR1 is SGDLS and CDR2 YYNGEE. The CDR3 DNA reads TGTGCCAGCAGCGACAGGGACAGGGATCCCTACGAGCAGTACTTC. Translation: CASSDRDRDPYEQYF. The variable domain in full, with the rest retrieved from reference TRBV9 and TRBJ2-7, is DSGVTQTPKHLITATGQRVTLRCSPRSGDLSVYWYQQSLDQGLQFLIQYYNGEERAKGNILERFSAQQFPDLHSELNLSSLELGDSALYFCASSDRDRDPYEQYFGPGTRLTVT.

The J gene is TRBJ2-1, the V gene TRBV5-6, with 7 positions matching TRBD2. Looked up from germline, CDR1 is SGHDT and CDR2 is YYEEEE. The ends lost 3 bases at V and 1 base at J; junction bases unmatched: 1. This CDR3 spans 14 amino acids. CDR3 nucleotide sequence: TGTGCCAGCAGCTCGGGGGGATCCTACAATGAGCAGTTCTTC. Encoded protein: CASSSGGSYNEQFF.

The rearrangement links TRBV7-9 to TRBJ2-2, with 12 bases identical to TRBD2. Germline CDR1 is SEHNR and CDR2 is FQNEAQ (reference sequence). The V gene end was trimmed by 4 bases and the J gene end by 2 bases; junction bases not matched to a gene: 11. This CDR3 has 19 residues. CDR3 loop: CASSYPDATSGGNTGELFF. As DNA, the CDR3 is TGTGCCAGCAGCTACCCGGATGCGACTAGCGGGGGAAACACCGGGGAGCTGTTTTTT.

The chain is built from TRBV2 and TRBJ1-2, with TRBD1 identical over 8 bases. The junction had 5 bases not matched to a gene; V was cut back by 5 bases and J by 3 bases. There are 14 residues in the CDR3. Germline V CDR1 and CDR2: SNHLY, FYNNEI. CDR3 amino acids: CASSIQGDDYGYTF. The CDR3 nucleotides read TGTGCCAGCAGTATACAGGGGGATGACTATGGCTACACCTTC.

This clone turned up a few times. The chain has TRBV9 and TRBJ1-6, with D hard to call. The V gene lost 0 bases and the J gene lost 7 bases, with 11 bases spanning the gap. The CDR3 has 15 amino acids. CDR1 and CDR2 from the germline V gene are SGDLS and YYNGEE. CDR3 coding DNA: TGTGCCAGCAGCGTAGGGTCAGCCACCAATTCACCCCTCCACTTT. Amino acid sequence: CASSVGSATNSPLHF. Drawing the rest from reference TRBV9 and TRBJ1-6, the complete variable domain is DSGVTQTPKHLITATGQRVTLRCSPRSGDLSVYWYQQSLDQGLQFLIQYYNGEERAKGNILERFSAQQFPDLHSELNLSSLELGDSALYFCASSVGSATNSPLHFGNGTRLTVT.

The genes are TRBV5-1 and TRBJ2-3; no firm D call. This CDR3 has 15 amino acids. Trimming stripped 0 bases from V and 6 bases from J, with 14 bases between. Germline-derived CDR1 and CDR2 are SGHRS and YFSETQ. In nucleotides, the CDR3 is TGCGCCAGCAGCTTGGAACTTGGGCCGTCGGATACGCAGTATTTT. Protein: CASSLELGPSDTQYF.

This chain uses TRBV5-6 with TRBJ2-7; the D gene could be TRBD1 or TRBD2 (5 bases each). Germline V gives CDR1 SGHDT, CDR2 YYEEEE. The V gene lost 3 bases and the J gene lost 6 bases, with 10 bases spanning the gap. CDR3 length equals 12 residues. The CDR3 DNA sequence: TGTGCCAGCAGCTGGGGACCCGGCGAGCAGTACTTC. It translates to CASSWGPGEQYF.

This rearrangement joins TRBV4-3 to TRBJ2-3, with D unresolved. Deletions cut 1 base from V and 0 bases from J, with 5 bases between. Germline V gene sequence: CDR1 LGHNA, CDR2 YSLEER. This CDR3 contains 14 residues. DNA of the CDR3: TGCGCCAGCAGCCAAGGGGTTAGCACAGATACGCAGTATTTT. Its protein product is CASSQGVSTDTQYF.

The chain uses TRBV27 and TRBJ2-4, with 10 bases fitting TRBD2. CDR3 length equals 15 residues. V lost 5 bases and J lost 1; bases outside the gene matches: 2. Germline CDR1 reads MNHEY; CDR2 reads SMNVEV (reference sequence). CDR3 region: CASSPGLAAKNIQYF. CDR3 coding DNA: TGTGCCAGCAGTCCGGGACTAGCGGCCAAAAACATTCAGTACTTC.

The V gene is TRBV11-2, the J gene TRBJ1-2, with 9 bases that match TRBD1. The CDR3 runs 16 residues. Looked up from germline, CDR1 is SGHAT and CDR2 is FQNNGV. With V trimmed by 0 bases and J by 4 bases, 6 bases remained unmatched. This CDR3 reads CASSLDSTGGVYGYTF. Here the CDR3 DNA reads TGTGCCAGCAGCTTAGATTCAACAGGGGGCGTCTATGGCTACACCTTC.

The CDR3 sequence: CASSRPGPPRPQHF. The CDR3 DNA reads TGTGCCAGCAGTCGCCCGGGACCCCCCCGGCCCCAGCATTTT. This rearrangement joins TRBV9 to TRBJ1-5, with D possibly TRBD1 on 5 matching bases. CDR1 SGDLS and CDR2 YYNGEE come from the germline V gene. Trimming took off 5 bases at V and 9 bases at J, with 18 bases between the two ends. The CDR3 contains 14 residues.

The gene calls are TRBV5-5 and TRBJ2-7; 8 positions agree with TRBD2. Germline V gene sequence: CDR1 SGHKS, CDR2 YYEKEE (reference sequence). Trimming took 6 bases from V and 3 from J; bases not matched to a gene: 11. The CDR3 is made up of 15 amino acids. The CDR3 sequence is CASTPLPSGGYEQYF. CDR3 DNA: TGTGCCAGCACCCCCCTGCCCAGCGGGGGCTACGAGCAGTACTTC. Variable domain in full (rest from reference TRBV5-5 and TRBJ2-7): DAGVTQSPTHLIKTRGQQVTLRCSPISGHKSVSWYQQVLGQGPQFIFQYYEKEERGRGNFPDRFSARQFPNYSSELNVNALLLGDSALYLCASTPLPSGGYEQYFGPGTRLTVT.

V gene TRBV7-9 combines with J gene TRBJ2-2; D is unclear. The CDR3 covers 15 residues. CDR1 is SEHNR, CDR2 FQNEAQ, per germline (reference sequence). Trimming took 2 bases from V and 8 from J, leaving 15 bases between them. This CDR3 is CASSLNFGKRGELFF. For the CDR3, the DNA is TGTGCCAGCAGCTTAAACTTTGGTAAAAGGGGGGAGCTGTTTTTT.

This clone was counted a single time. The chain combines TRBV15 with TRBJ2-5, with 11 bases fitting TRBD2. This CDR3 comprises 15 residues. Trimming took 1 base from V and 4 from J; bases not matched to a gene: 2. Germline V gene data show CDR1 as LNHNV and CDR2 as YYDKDF (reference sequence). The DNA of the CDR3 is TGTGCCACCAGCAGAGCGCTAGCGGGGGGAGAGACCCAGTACTTC. It codes for CATSRALAGGETQYF.

This clone was detected only once. The chain carries TRBV9 and TRBJ2-1, with 7 bases lining up with TRBD2. This CDR3 is 13 amino acids long. Germline CDR1 is SGDLS and CDR2 is YYNGEE. J gave up 8 bases and V 4 bases, and 6 bases lay outside the gene matches. The CDR3 loop is CASSPSLADEQFF. Written as DNA, the CDR3 is TGTGCCAGCAGCCCTTCCCTAGCGGATGAGCAGTTCTTC.

The chain carries TRBV13 and TRBJ2-7, with 9 bases matching TRBD1. Losses at the gene ends were 5 bases for V and 6 bases for J; bases not matched to a gene: 5. Germline V gives CDR1 PRHDT, CDR2 FYEKMQ (reference sequence). This CDR3 has 13 amino acids. The CDR3 loop reads CASSSPGQGEQYF. DNA for the CDR3: TGTGCCAGCAGCAGCCCGGGACAGGGCGAGCAGTACTTC.

The chain recombines TRBV7-6 with TRBJ1-4, with D perhaps TRBD1 (5 bases). V gave up 1 base and J gave up 5 bases, with 8 bases separating them. The CDR3 is made up of 14 amino acids. Germline V CDR1 and CDR2: SGHVS, FNYEAQ. CDR3 sequence: CASSLEWGNEKLFF. Here the CDR3 DNA reads TGTGCCAGCAGCTTAGAGTGGGGGAATGAAAAACTGTTTTTT.

This clone was detected once. V and J are TRBV27 and TRBJ2-7; the D gene is possibly TRBD2 (5 bases). The CDR3 is 13 amino acids. Germline loops: CDR1 MNHEY, CDR2 SMNVEV (reference sequence). V lost 5 bases to trimming and J lost 7 bases, with 15 bases between them. The CDR3 nucleotides are TGTGCCAGCAGTCCCGATTTACGGAGGGAGCAGTACTTC. Protein sequence: CASSPDLRREQYF.

V is TRBV4-1 and J is TRBJ2-3; D ambiguous. The germline gives CDR1 MGHRA, CDR2 YSYEKL. The V end lost 3 bases, the J end lost 11 bases, and 12 bases lay between the germline ends. This CDR3 has 12 amino acids. The CDR3 is CASSHPGAEQYF. The CDR3 nucleotides are TGCGCCAGCAGCCATCCCGGCGCCGAGCAGTATTTT.